The entry below describes one TCR beta chain. Antigen specificity is unknown. These data are taken from a study of monozygotic twins with inflammatory bowel disease. Each CDR3 protein gets one entry in TCRdb, which reprocessed the 5' RACE reads and gives no DNA. The sample includes fewer than 350,000 distinct CDR3 sequences. Per germline, CDR1 SGHRS and CDR2 YFSETQ. This CDR3 has 15 residues. General observations from the study: Against healthy co-twins, IBD patients had lower TCRbeta diversity (measured by inverse Simpson). Repertoire similarity did not separate concordant from discordant twins, possibly from limited power.

Every single donor had a roughly 2.5 ml blood sample drawn. This TCR was recovered from a human donor with ulcerative colitis or Crohn's disease, or a healthy co-twin of an affected twin (not recorded which). The chain combines TRBV5-1 with TRBJ2-1. The sample consisted of blood. CDR3 sequence reads: CASSLELGSYNEQFF.